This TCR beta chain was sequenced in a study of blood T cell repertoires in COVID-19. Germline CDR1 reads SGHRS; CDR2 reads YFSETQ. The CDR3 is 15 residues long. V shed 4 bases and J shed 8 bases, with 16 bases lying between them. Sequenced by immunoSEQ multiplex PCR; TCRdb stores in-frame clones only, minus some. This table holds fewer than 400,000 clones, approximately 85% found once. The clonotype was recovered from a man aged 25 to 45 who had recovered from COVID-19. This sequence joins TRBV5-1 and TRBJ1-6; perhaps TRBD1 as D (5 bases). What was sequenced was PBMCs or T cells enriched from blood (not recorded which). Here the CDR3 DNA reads TGCGCCAGCAGCCCGGCGGGGGGGGAGGATTCACCCCTCCACTTT. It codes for CASSPAGGEDSPLHF. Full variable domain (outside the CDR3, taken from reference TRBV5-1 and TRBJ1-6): KAGVTQTPRYLIKTRGQQVTLSCSPISGHRSVSWYQQTPGQGLQFLFEYFSETQRNKGNFPGRFSGRQFSNSRSEMNVSTLELGDSALYLCASSPAGGEDSPLHFGNGTRLTVT.